This record concerns one T cell receptor beta chain sequence. The data derive from a study of identical twins. V lost 7 bases, J lost 0 bases, and 14 bases lay in between. This CDR3 comprises 15 residues. MiXCR, applied by TCRdb to the 5' RACE reads, yields one record per CDR3 protein. This repertoire shows some 590,000 distinct CDR3 sequences, more than 9% found once; its top ten account for 2.5% to 3.5%. These data are also associated with another study on yellow fever vaccine responses in identical twins.

The chain employs TRBV12-3 or TRBV12-4 and TRBJ2-3; D possibly corresponds to TRBD2 (6 bases). Sequenced input: PBMCs. This sequence originates from a woman under 30 in good health. This CDR3 reads CASTSRGSSTDTQYF. The CDR3 DNA follows: TGTGCCAGCACTTCGCGGGGCTCTAGCACAGATACGCAGTATTTT.